This TCR beta chain is from a study of regulatory T cells in long-lasting Graves disease. General observations from the study: Researchers reported studying only peripheral blood, not thyroid tissue. There were preferences for TRBV28, TRBJ1-2 and TRBJ2-5 in persistent disease.

Arm-PCR of CDR3 regions with iRepertoire HTBI primers generated TCR beta libraries. TCRdb re-called the multiplex PCR reads through MiXCR, storing one row per CDR3 protein. The table has hundreds of thousands of distinct CDR3 sequences, around 21% seen once; the top ten hold 6.5% to 8%. This clonotype appeared a few times. Antigen unknown. This CDR3 is built from 14 residues. Germline V gene sequence: CDR1 KGHSH, CDR2 LQKENI. The V gene lost 3 bases and the J gene lost 0 bases, with 7 bases spanning the gap. The time point denotes: persistent/refractory GD, antithyroid drugs over 5 years with positive TRAb. RNA isolated from PBMCs was used to make the TCR library. The authors diagnosed Graves' disease using American Thyroid Association guidelines.

The sample here was peripheral blood mononuclear cells (PBMCs), taken when the disease was refractory, from a patient treated with antithyroid drugs. This rearrangement joins TRBV18 to TRBJ2-3; no reliable D call. This receptor was obtained from a female donor with Graves disease. The CDR3 spells CASSPQPSTDTQYF. The CDR3 DNA reads as TGTGCCAGCTCACCTCAACCTAGCACAGATACGCAGTATTTT.